Shown below are 19 T cell receptor beta chains from a single sample sequenced in a study of T cell responses to AZD1222 COVID-19 vaccine. Profiled with immunoSEQ multiplex PCR; TCRdb holds only in-frame clones, not every one. Of approximately 130,000 clones in the sample, about 94% were seen once. The sequenced sample was peripheral blood, obtained on day 0 of AZD1222 vaccination. The receptors shown here come from an adult in good health.

V is TRBV5-1 and J is TRBJ2-2, with TRBD1 as a possible D gene (6 bases). Trimming pared 5 bases from V and 3 bases from J, leaving 14 bases between. The germline V gene encodes CDR1 SGHRS and CDR2 YFSETQ. The CDR3 length is 15 residues. CDR3 DNA sequence: TGCGCCAGCAGTCAAACAGGGACCGACACCGGGGAGCTGTTTTTT. Translation gives CASSQTGTDTGELFF.

The genes are TRBV9 and TRBJ2-2; D is perhaps TRBD2 (6 bases). The CDR3 is 15 residues long. Germline CDR1 and CDR2: SGDLS and YYNGEE. V shed 0 bases and J shed 2 bases, with 8 bases lying between them. CDR3 amino acids: CASSVAAGNTGELFF. In DNA, the CDR3 is TGTGCCAGCAGCGTAGCTGCGGGAAACACCGGGGAGCTGTTTTTT. The full variable domain, completed using reference TRBV9 and TRBJ2-2, is DSGVTQTPKHLITATGQRVTLRCSPRSGDLSVYWYQQSLDQGLQFLIQYYNGEERAKGNILERFSAQQFPDLHSELNLSSLELGDSALYFCASSVAAGNTGELFFGEGSRLTVL.

The chain recombines TRBV10-2 with TRBJ1-2; a weak D match, TRBD1 (6 bases). V was clipped by 7 bases and J by 5 bases, with 14 bases between them. Germline V gives CDR1 WSHSY, CDR2 SAAADI. CDR3 length: 13 amino acids. CDR3 nucleotide sequence: TGCGCCAGCACCTGGACAGAGTCGTATGGCTACACCTTC. Encoded protein: CASTWTESYGYTF.

CDR3 coding DNA: TGTGCCAGCAGCCCGGTCAGGGGGCGCTTGACTGAAGCTTTCTTT. Its protein is CASSPVRGRLTEAFF. V is TRBV7-9 and J is TRBJ1-1; TRBD1 matches at 8 bases. The CDR3 runs to 15 residues. Germline V lookup: CDR1 SEHNR, CDR2 FQNEAQ (reference sequence). V lost 5 bases, J lost 5 bases, and 10 bases stayed unmatched.

On this clone: Within the sample, other DNA sequences also encode this same CDR3. The CDR3 nucleotides read TGTGCCAGCAGCCAAGAGGGGGCAAACTATGGCTACACCTTC. It encodes CASSQEGANYGYTF. The chain links TRBV3-1 (or the pseudogene TRBV3-2) to TRBJ1-2; tentatively, D is TRBD1 (6 bases). Looked up from germline, CDR1 is LGHDT and CDR2 is YNNKEL (reference sequence). CDR3 length: 14 amino acids. V lost 0 bases, J lost 2 bases, and 7 bases lay in between.

The chain is built from TRBV30 and TRBJ1-4; TRBD1 matches at 7 bases. With 7 bases clipped from V and 8 bases from J, the junction kept 7 bases outside the gene matches. Germline CDR1 reads GTSNPN; CDR2 reads SVGIG (reference sequence). CDR3 size: 12 residues. CDR3 loop: CALDRSGEKLFF. The CDR3 DNA sequence: TGTGCCTTGGACAGGTCGGGGGAAAAACTGTTTTTT. Looking up the rest from reference TRBV30 and TRBJ1-4 gives the full variable domain: SQTIHQWPATLVQPVGSPLSLECTVEGTSNPNLYWYRQAAGRGLQLLFYSVGIGQISSEVPQNLSASRPQDRQFILSSKKLLLSDSGFYLCALDRSGEKLFFGSGTQLSVL.

The DNA for the CDR3 is TGTGCCAGCAGTCCACAGGGGGCGGGTGAAGCTTTCTTT. As protein: CASSPQGAGEAFF. This chain links TRBV6-4 with TRBJ1-1; 9 bases map to TRBD1. The CDR3 runs to 13 residues. The V segment lost 5 bases and the J segment 7 bases; nucleotides outside the gene matches: 5. Germline CDR1 is MRHNA and CDR2 is SNTAGT.

The chain recombines TRBV12-5 with TRBJ1-3; D is ambiguous. The germline V gene has CDR1 LGHNT and CDR2 FRNRAP. The CDR3 is made up of 14 amino acids. V lost 5 bases and J lost 0, with 8 bases in between. The CDR3 sequence is CASGLTISGNTIYF. DNA for the CDR3: TGTGCTAGTGGTCTCACCATCTCTGGAAACACCATATATTTT.

The chain recombines TRBV7-9 with TRBJ1-1; D unclear. The germline gives CDR1 SEHNR, CDR2 FQNEAQ (reference sequence). Trimming left V 3 bases short and J 6 bases short, with 5 bases between. The CDR3 has 11 amino acids. This CDR3 is CASSFQPEAFF. The CDR3 DNA follows: TGTGCCAGCAGCTTTCAGCCTGAAGCTTTCTTT.

The gene calls are TRBV11-3 and TRBJ2-3, with D unclear. The CDR3 sequence is 14 residues long. Per germline, CDR1 SGHNT and CDR2 YENEEA. V lost 5 bases and J 1 base, leaving 10 bases between the germline ends. In DNA form, the CDR3 reads TGTGCCAGCAGCGTACGTGCCGGCACAGATACGCAGTATTTT. Its translation: CASSVRAGTDTQYF. Together with reference TRBV11-3 and TRBJ2-3, the CDR3 gives the full variable domain: EAGVVQSPRYKIIEKKQPVAFWCNPISGHNTLYWYLQNLGQGPELLIRYENEEAVDDSQLPKDRFSAERLKGVDSTLKIQPAELGDSAVYLCASSVRAGTDTQYFGPGTRLTVL.

This clone was recorded once. The chain carries TRBV5-1 and TRBJ1-6; 9 nucleotides align to TRBD1. Losses at the gene ends were 7 bases for V and 8 bases for J; bases not matched to a gene: 7. Germline V gene sequence: CDR1 SGHRS, CDR2 YFSETQ. The CDR3 contains 14 residues. The DNA for the CDR3 is TGCGCCAGCCGATGGACAGGGGAGGATTCACCCCTCCACTTT. Amino acids: CASRWTGEDSPLHF.

The rearrangement links TRBV11-2 to TRBJ2-7; 8 nucleotides match TRBD1. Germline-derived CDR1 and CDR2 are SGHAT and FQNNGV. The V and J ends lost 5 bases and 7 bases, in that order; junction bases with no gene match: 10. This CDR3 has 14 amino acids. The CDR3 protein is CASSLWGQVREQYF. CDR3 nucleotides: TGTGCCAGCAGCCTATGGGGACAGGTGAGGGAGCAGTACTTC. The entire variable domain, with the rest obtained from reference TRBV11-2 and TRBJ2-7, is as follows: EAGVAQSPRYKIIEKRQSVAFWCNPISGHATLYWYQQILGQGPKLLIQFQNNGVVDDSQLPKDRFSAERLKGVDSTLKIQPAKLEDSAVYLCASSLWGQVREQYFGPGTRLTVT.

This clone was counted once. The chain joins TRBV12-3 or TRBV12-4 to TRBJ2-1, with a possible D match to TRBD1 (5 bases). V lost 4 bases to trimming and J lost 7 bases, with 8 bases between them. This CDR3 spans 12 amino acids. The CDR3 DNA follows: TGTGCCAGCAGTTCCCAGGGAAATGAGCAGTTCTTC. Its protein product is CASSSQGNEQFF.

V is TRBV7-9 and J is TRBJ2-7; D call uncertain. Germline V lookup: CDR1 SEHNR, CDR2 FQNEAQ (reference sequence). V was shortened by 3 bases and J by 3 bases, with 9 bases between the two germline ends. This CDR3 has 13 amino acids. The CDR3 loop reads CASSFGAHYEQYF. The CDR3 DNA sequence: TGTGCCAGCAGCTTTGGCGCCCACTACGAGCAGTACTTC. Filled out from reference TRBV7-9 and TRBJ2-7, the complete variable domain reads DTGVSQNPRHKITKRGQNVTFRCDPISEHNRLYWYRQTLGQGPEFLTYFQNEAQLEKSRLLSDRFSAERPKGSFSTLEIQRTEQGDSAMYLCASSFGAHYEQYFGPGTRLTVT.

V gene TRBV18 combines with J gene TRBJ2-2, with 10 bases aligning to TRBD2. The CDR3 spans 15 residues. Looked up from germline, CDR1 is KGHSH and CDR2 is LQKENI. The V gene end was trimmed by 3 bases and the J gene end by 3 bases; junction bases not matched to a gene: 1. The CDR3 DNA reads TGTGCCAGCTCACCCCTAGCGGGAGACACCGGGGAGCTGTTTTTT. It yields the protein CASSPLAGDTGELFF.

J is TRBJ2-5 and V is TRBV9; 7 bases agree with TRBD1. This CDR3 spans 16 amino acids. Germline CDR1 and CDR2: SGDLS and YYNGEE. The junction had 11 bases not matched to a gene; V was cut back by 2 bases and J by 4 bases. The CDR3 DNA reads TGTGCCAGCAGCGTCGGGACAGACCAATTGACAGAGACCCAGTACTTC. Its protein product is CASSVGTDQLTETQYF. The entire variable domain, with the rest obtained from reference TRBV9 and TRBJ2-5, is as follows: DSGVTQTPKHLITATGQRVTLRCSPRSGDLSVYWYQQSLDQGLQFLIQYYNGEERAKGNILERFSAQQFPDLHSELNLSSLELGDSALYFCASSVGTDQLTETQYFGPGTRLLVL.

This rearrangement joins TRBV7-8 to TRBJ2-7, with a weak D call TRBD1 (6 bases). The CDR3 consists of 15 residues. Trimming took off 5 bases at V and 4 bases at J, with 18 bases between the two ends. In germline, CDR1 is SGHVS, CDR2 FQNEAQ. This chain's CDR3 is CASSDRTDSPYEQYF. The CDR3 DNA reads TGTGCCAGCAGCGATCGGACAGATTCTCCTTACGAGCAGTACTTC.

This sequence joins TRBV18 and TRBJ1-3; D ambiguous. Germline CDR1 and CDR2: KGHSH and LQKENI. This CDR3 is 15 amino acids long. V was pared by 2 bases and J by 4 bases, with 12 bases between. CDR3 amino acids: CASSPTTLRGNTIYF. The CDR3 DNA sequence: TGTGCCAGCTCACCAACGACACTACGGGGAAACACCATATATTTT.

V and J are TRBV5-6 and TRBJ1-5; TRBD1 matches 9 bases. CDR1 is SGHDT, CDR2 YYEEEE, per germline. The junction had 4 bases not matched to a gene; V was cut back by 2 bases and J by 4 bases. The CDR3 has 15 amino acids. The CDR3 DNA sequence: TGTGCCAGCAGCTTTTCGGGACAGGGTAATCAGCCCCAGCATTTT. Its protein product is CASSFSGQGNQPQHF.